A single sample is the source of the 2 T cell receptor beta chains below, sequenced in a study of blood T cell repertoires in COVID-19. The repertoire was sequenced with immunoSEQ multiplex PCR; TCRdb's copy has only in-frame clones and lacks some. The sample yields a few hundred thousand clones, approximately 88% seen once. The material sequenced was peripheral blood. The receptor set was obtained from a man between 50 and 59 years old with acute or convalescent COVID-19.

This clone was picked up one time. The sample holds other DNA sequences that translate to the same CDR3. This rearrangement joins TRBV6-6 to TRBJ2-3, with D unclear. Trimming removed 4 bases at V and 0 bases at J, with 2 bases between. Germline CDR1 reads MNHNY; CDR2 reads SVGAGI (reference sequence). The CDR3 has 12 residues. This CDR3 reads CASSSSTDTQYF. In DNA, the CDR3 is TGTGCCAGCAGTTCTAGCACAGATACGCAGTATTTT.

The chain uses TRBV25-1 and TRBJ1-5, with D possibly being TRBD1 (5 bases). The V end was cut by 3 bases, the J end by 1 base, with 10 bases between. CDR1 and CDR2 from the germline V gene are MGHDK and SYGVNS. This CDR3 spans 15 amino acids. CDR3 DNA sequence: TGTGCCAGCAGTGACCAGGGTGAAAGCAATCAGCCCCAGCATTTT. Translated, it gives CASSDQGESNQPQHF.